This TCR beta chain comes out of a study of T cell changes during pregnancy in multiple sclerosis. This clone was recorded once. Assay: immunoSEQ multiplex PCR; the TCRdb copy retains only in-frame clones and omits some. The repertoire consists of nearly 110,000 clones, with under 95% occurring once and the leading ten covering about 0.78%. V was pared by 6 bases and J by 3 bases, with 4 bases of the junction left unmatched. The CDR3 runs to 14 residues. CDR1 is MNHNY, CDR2 SVGAGI, per germline (reference sequence). This TCR was recovered from a female donor in good health, enrolled as a control in a pregnancy study. The input for sequencing was peripheral blood, taken in the third trimester of pregnancy. The chain uses TRBV6-6 and TRBJ1-4; the match to TRBD1 covers 7 bases. CDR3 DNA: TGTGCCAGCAGGATAACAGGGGCTAATGAAAAACTGTTTTTT. Protein: CASRITGANEKLFF.